A selection of T cell receptor beta chains follows, all from one sample in a study of T cells in Graves' hyperthyroidism and ophthalmopathy. TCRdb called the multiplex PCR reads again in MiXCR, with one record for every CDR3 protein. The table has approximately 600,000 distinct CDR3 sequences, approximately 15% seen once. The specimen was blood. The receptor set was obtained from a woman in her thirties or forties with Graves' ophthalmopathy. Each CDR3 is given with its conserved first and last residue. A D gene is named only where the DNA matches it firmly. A clone size is listed for some rows: how often the clone was seen (once, few, many), or a class if it is expanded.

>TRBV6-2/TRBV6-3|-|TRBJ2-5|many
CASSYPPTEQETQYF
TGTGCCAGCAGTTACCCGCCGACAGAGCAAGAGACCCAGTACTTC
>TRBV12-3/TRBV12-4|TRBD1|TRBJ1-5|many
CASKDRGRSQPQHF
TGTGCCAGCAAAGACAGGGGTAGGTCTCAGCCCCAGCATTTT
>TRBV19|-|TRBJ2-3|few
CASSIDAGSTDTQYF
TGTGCCAGTAGTATAGATGCAGGGAGCACAGATACGCAGTATTTT
>TRBV7-3|TRBD1|TRBJ1-1|many
CASSSGQGSTEAFF
TGTGCCAGCAGTTCGGGACAGGGGAGCACTGAAGCTTTCTTT
>TRBV7-2|-|TRBJ1-1|-
CASSLEFAQAAFF
TGTGCCAGCAGCTTAGAATTTGCACAGGCAGCTTTCTTT
>TRBV5-1|TRBD2|TRBJ2-7|many
CASSASSGGDPFLEQYF
TGCGCCAGCAGCGCATCAAGCGGGGGGGATCCGTTCCTCGAGCAGTACTTC
>TRBV2|-|TRBJ1-1|many
CASTPGHSAGNTEAFF
TGTGCCAGCACCCCGGGACACTCAGCAGGAAACACTGAAGCTTTCTTT
>TRBV19|TRBD1|TRBJ2-7|many
CASSTTGGSNEQYF
TGTGCCAGTAGTACGACAGGGGGGAGCAACGAGCAGTACTTC
>TRBV7-2|-|TRBJ1-2|many
CASSLAGGVSRGYTF
TGTGCCAGCAGCTTAGCGGGGGGGGTCTCGCGGGGCTACACCTTC
>TRBV6-4|-|TRBJ1-1|many
CASGRQTLNTEAFF
TGTGCCAGCGGTCGACAGACGTTGAACACTGAAGCTTTCTTT
>TRBV12-3/TRBV12-4|-|TRBJ1-5|-
CASSLRGSAQPQHF
TGTGCCAGCAGTCTAAGGGGCTCCGCTCAGCCCCAGCATTTT
>TRBV12-3/TRBV12-4|-|TRBJ2-5|many
CASRPRLVWQETQYF
TGTGCCAGCAGGCCCCGGCTCGTGTGGCAAGAGACCCAGTACTTC
>TRBV7-3|TRBD2|TRBJ2-5|many
CASSVMSGRGETQYF
TGTGCCAGCAGTGTGATGTCGGGGCGGGGGGAGACCCAGTACTTC
>TRBV19|TRBD1|TRBJ2-7|many
CASSSLKPDRPYEQYF
TGTGCCAGTAGTAGCCTGAAGCCGGACAGGCCCTACGAGCAGTACTTC
>TRBV12-3/TRBV12-4|TRBD1|TRBJ2-5|many
CASSIDRGLDGTQYF
TGTGCCAGCAGTATTGACAGGGGGCTAGATGGGACCCAGTACTTC
>TRBV7-2|TRBD1|TRBJ2-2|many
CASSGQVGTGELFF
TGTGCCAGCAGCGGACAGGTTGGAACCGGGGAGCTGTTTTTT
>TRBV30|-|TRBJ1-2|many
CAWSQQLRTGYTF
TGTGCCTGGAGTCAACAGCTAAGGACGGGCTACACCTTC
>TRBV19|-|TRBJ1-5|-
CASSPHIGGNQPQHF
TGTGCCAGTAGTCCTCACATCGGTGGCAATCAGCCCCAGCATTTT
>TRBV5-5|TRBD1|TRBJ2-7|few
CASSFGTGGLYEQYF
TGTGCCAGCAGCTTTGGGACAGGCGGGCTCTACGAGCAGTACTTC
>TRBV20-1|-|TRBJ2-7|many
CSASSGAALNSYEQYF
TGCAGTGCTAGTTCGGGGGCAGCGCTAAACTCCTACGAGCAGTACTTC
>TRBV20-1|-|TRBJ2-5|many
CSLPNQETQYF
TGCAGCCTTCCGAACCAAGAGACCCAGTACTTC
>TRBV13|-|TRBJ2-5|many
CASSLTAEGQETQYF
TGTGCCAGCAGCTTAACGGCCGAGGGCCAAGAGACCCAGTACTTC
>TRBV20-1|TRBD2|TRBJ2-7|many
CSAAREHIIYEQYF
TGCAGTGCAGCGCGGGAGCACATCATATACGAGCAGTACTTC
>TRBV28|-|TRBJ2-7|many
CASSLWTASTHYEQYF
TGTGCCAGCAGTTTATGGACGGCTAGCACCCACTACGAGCAGTACTTC
>TRBV6-5|-|TRBJ2-5|-
CASSYRYRAGETQYF
TGTGCCAGCAGTTACAGATACAGGGCAGGAGAGACCCAGTACTTC
>TRBV28|-|TRBJ1-3|-
CASTPGNRDGNTIYF
TGTGCCAGCACCCCGGGAAACAGGGACGGAAACACCATATATTTT
>TRBV7-6|-|TRBJ1-5|many
CASSARNQPQHF
TGTGCCAGCAGCGCCCGTAATCAGCCCCAGCATTTT
>TRBV30|TRBD1|TRBJ1-6|few
CAWSAGQGQSPLHF
TGTGCCTGGAGTGCTGGACAGGGACAATCACCCCTCCACTTT
>TRBV5-1|-|TRBJ2-6|-
CASSAEGVGANVLTF
TGCGCCAGCAGCGCGGAAGGAGTTGGGGCCAACGTCCTGACTTTC
>TRBV27|-|TRBJ2-5|many
CASSHFWPRLARETQYF
TGTGCCAGCAGTCATTTCTGGCCCAGGCTAGCGAGGGAGACCCAGTACTTC
>TRBV28|TRBD2|TRBJ2-2|many
CASISGRDTGELFF
TGTGCCAGCATAAGCGGGAGGGACACCGGGGAGCTGTTTTTT
>TRBV19|-|TRBJ2-7|few
CASSIMTGAPYEQYF
TGTGCCAGTAGTATAATGACGGGAGCCCCCTACGAGCAGTACTTC
>TRBV29-1|-|TRBJ1-1|-
CSVAGSEAFF
TGCAGCGTTGCGGGTAGTGAAGCTTTCTTT